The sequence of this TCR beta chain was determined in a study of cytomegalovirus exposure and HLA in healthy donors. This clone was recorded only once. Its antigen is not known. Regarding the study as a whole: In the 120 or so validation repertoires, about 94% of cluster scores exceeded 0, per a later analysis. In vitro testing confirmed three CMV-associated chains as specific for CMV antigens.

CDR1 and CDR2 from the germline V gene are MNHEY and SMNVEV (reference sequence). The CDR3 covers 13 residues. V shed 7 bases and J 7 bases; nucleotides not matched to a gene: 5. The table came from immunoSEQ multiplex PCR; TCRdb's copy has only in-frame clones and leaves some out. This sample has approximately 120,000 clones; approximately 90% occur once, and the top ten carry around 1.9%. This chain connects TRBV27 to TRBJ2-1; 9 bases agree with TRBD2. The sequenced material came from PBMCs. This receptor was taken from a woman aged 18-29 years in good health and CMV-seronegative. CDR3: CASTASGANEQFF. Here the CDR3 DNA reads TGTGCCAGCACCGCTAGCGGGGCTAATGAGCAGTTCTTC.